The clone carrying this TCR beta chain has a single count. V was shortened by 7 bases and J by 6 bases, with 18 bases between the two germline ends. The CDR3 totals 14 residues. Germline loops: CDR1 LGHDT, CDR2 YNNKEL (reference sequence). The age range of participants was about 18 to 100 years, with residence in more than 20 US areas. Clinical history as reported by participants underpinned cohort assignment. This record belongs to a study of blood T cell repertoires in COVID-19. Across the study: PBMCs, B-cell-depleted T cells, or T cells were the source of the cDNA or gDNA that made up the material.

In the study's own analysis: Amplification of reference gene primers provided the estimated nucleated cell counts. Assay used: immunoSEQ multiplex PCR; TCRdb lists only in-frame clones, some missing. For V, J and clone size, that table is used; D and trimming come from the DNA. The sample lists around 320,000 clones, roughly 89% occurring once. Material for sequencing was PBMCs or T cells enriched from blood (not recorded which). The source of this sequence is a woman younger than 30 with acute COVID-19. This rearrangement joins TRBV3-1 (or the pseudogene TRBV3-2) to TRBJ1-2; TRBD1 might be the D (6 bases). In DNA form, the CDR3 reads TGTGCCAGCACCACCTCCGACAGGTATAATGGCTACACCTTC. This gives the protein CASTTSDRYNGYTF.